These 15 T cell receptor beta chains originate from one sample sequenced in a study of blood T cell repertoires in COVID-19. Only in-frame clones appear in the TCRdb table, and some are missing; sequencing was by immunoSEQ multiplex PCR. The sample consists of 200,000 to 250,000 clones, about 84% of them appearing once. The material sequenced was PBMCs or T cells enriched from blood (not recorded which). The receptors were gathered from a man aged 25-45 years with acute COVID-19.

V usage is TRBV7-9 and J usage is TRBJ1-1; a weak D match, TRBD1 (6 bases). Trimming removed 1 base at V and 1 base at J, with 10 bases between. This CDR3 is built from 15 residues. The germline CDR1 and CDR2 sequences are SEHNR and FQNEAQ (reference sequence). The DNA of the CDR3 is TGTGCCAGCAGCTTAGGCGCAGGGGAGAACACTGAAGCTTTCTTT. It translates to CASSLGAGENTEAFF.

The J gene is TRBJ1-4, the V gene TRBV27; possible D gene TRBD1, 6 bases. The CDR3 is 14 amino acids. Trimming took off 3 bases at V and 7 bases at J, with 12 bases between the two ends. CDR1 and CDR2 from the germline V gene are MNHEY and SMNVEV (reference sequence). CDR3 residues: CASSFGGAIEKLFF. CDR3 sequence (DNA): TGTGCCAGCAGTTTCGGGGGGGCTATTGAAAAACTGTTTTTT.

This chain joins TRBV18 and TRBJ2-7; no clear D. V lost 2 bases and J 6 bases, leaving 8 bases between the germline ends. Germline CDR1 and CDR2: KGHSH and LQKENI. The CDR3 totals 12 residues. The CDR3 reads CASSPGTTEQYF. The CDR3 nucleotides are TGTGCCAGCTCACCAGGCACTACCGAGCAGTACTTC.

This chain links TRBV2 with TRBJ1-5, with a tentative D call TRBD1 (6 bases). The germline V and J ends were trimmed by 7 bases and 0 bases, with 19 bases remaining between them. The CDR3 is made up of 17 amino acids. CDR1 is SNHLY and CDR2 is FYNNEI in the germline V gene. CDR3 in amino acids: CASTSGGLGGSNQPQHF. CDR3 sequence (DNA): TGTGCCAGCACCAGCGGGGGGCTGGGGGGTAGCAATCAGCCCCAGCATTTT.

This clone was detected only a few times. CDR3 loop: CASNSPPYNEQFF. The CDR3 region has the DNA TGTGCCAGCAACTCCCCTCCTTACAATGAGCAGTTCTTC. This chain connects TRBV6-5 to TRBJ2-1; D uncertain. The CDR3 runs 13 residues. CDR1 and CDR2 (germline): MNHEY, SVGAGI. V was cut by 7 bases and J by 4 bases, with 11 bases left in between.

This clone was detected a few times. This chain connects TRBV19 to TRBJ2-7; TRBD1 matches at 7 bases. Germline V gives CDR1 LNHDA, CDR2 SQIVND (reference sequence). V was clipped by 3 bases and J by 0 bases; unmatched bases: 5. This CDR3 has 15 amino acids. The CDR3 nucleotides read TGTGCCAGTAGTATGGTGGGACAGAACTCCTACGAGCAGTACTTC. Amino acids: CASSMVGQNSYEQYF.

The V and J genes are TRBV5-6 and TRBJ2-1; 13 bases line up with TRBD2. Germline loops: CDR1 SGHDT, CDR2 YYEEEE. This CDR3 has 16 residues. Trimming at V came to 2 bases and at J to 6 bases, leaving 5 bases not matched to a gene. CDR3 nucleotide sequence: TGTGCCAGCAGCTTCATTACTAGCGGGGGGGCCAATGAGCAGTTCTTC. It encodes CASSFITSGGANEQFF. Looking up the rest from reference TRBV5-6 and TRBJ2-1 gives the full variable domain: DAGVTQSPTHLIKTRGQQVTLRCSPKSGHDTVSWYQQALGQGPQFIFQYYEEEERQRGNFPDRFSGHQFPNYSSELNVNALLLGDSALYLCASSFITSGGANEQFFGPGTRLTVL.

This clone was observed a single time. Within the sample, other DNA sequences also encode this same CDR3. This chain links TRBV12-3 or TRBV12-4 with TRBJ2-7, with D uncertain. The CDR3 has 13 residues. Trimming removed 6 bases at V and 1 base at J, with 10 bases between. In DNA, the CDR3 is TGTGCCAGCAGCCTTGGGCCTTCCTACGAGCAGTACTTC. Translating it yields CASSLGPSYEQYF.

J is TRBJ1-4 and V is TRBV28; no reliable D call. V was pared by 5 bases and J by 2 bases, with 12 bases between. Germline CDR1 MDHEN, CDR2 SYDVKM. CDR3 size: 15 residues. The chain's CDR3 is CASSQQTGTNEKLFF. The CDR3 DNA is TGTGCCAGCAGTCAACAAACGGGTACTAATGAAAAACTGTTTTTT.

The rearrangement joins TRBV9 to TRBJ1-1, with 7 positions matching TRBD1. Germline trimming cut 0 bases from V and 1 base from J; bases unmatched to any gene: 3. The CDR3 has 15 amino acids. Germline lookup yields CDR1 SGDLS and CDR2 YYNGEE. The CDR3 DNA reads as TGTGCCAGCAGCGTAGCGGGGACAGCGAACACTGAAGCTTTCTTT. Translated, it gives CASSVAGTANTEAFF.

This chain connects TRBV5-4 to TRBJ2-5; a possible D gene is TRBD2 (5 bases). Trimming removed 0 bases from V and 2 bases from J, with 17 bases in between. The CDR3 extends over 17 amino acids. CDR1 is SGHNT, CDR2 YYREEE, per germline (reference sequence). CDR3 sequence (DNA): TGTGCCAGCAGCTTGGCATTACTAGGCCCCGGGCAAGAGACCCAGTACTTC. This codes for CASSLALLGPGQETQYF.

This chain connects TRBV15 to TRBJ1-2; D uncertain. The germline V gene has CDR1 LNHNV and CDR2 YYDKDF (reference sequence). The CDR3 sequence is 14 residues long. The V gene lost 0 bases and the J gene lost 0 bases, with 5 bases spanning the gap. Here the CDR3 reads CATSRDSPNYGYTF. The DNA of the CDR3 is TGTGCCACCAGCAGAGATAGCCCTAACTATGGCTACACCTTC.

The gene calls are TRBV6-1 and TRBJ2-2, with TRBD1 as a possible D gene (6 bases). The CDR3 has 15 residues. V was trimmed by 1 base and J by 6 bases, leaving 12 bases between them. Germline V CDR1 and CDR2: MNHNS, SASEGT. The CDR3 protein is CASSEGGPSAGELFF. CDR3 bases: TGTGCCAGCAGTGAAGGGGGGCCGAGCGCCGGGGAGCTGTTTTTT.

The gene calls are TRBV7-9 and TRBJ2-7, with unresolved D. The germline V gene encodes CDR1 SEHNR and CDR2 FQNEAQ (reference sequence). This CDR3 is 13 amino acids long. The V end was cut by 4 bases, the J end by 7 bases, with 14 bases between. The CDR3 sequence: CASSSPTVREQYF. In DNA form, the CDR3 reads TGTGCCAGCAGCTCACCGACGGTGAGGGAGCAGTACTTC.

The rearrangement joins TRBV2 to TRBJ1-2, with 7 bases lining up with TRBD1. CDR1 and CDR2 (germline): SNHLY, FYNNEI. CDR3 length equals 15 residues. J was trimmed by 4 bases and V by 7 bases; bases with no gene match: 12. Here the CDR3 reads CASTHPGGFVYGYTF. For the CDR3, the DNA is TGTGCCAGCACCCACCCAGGGGGGTTCGTCTATGGCTACACCTTC.